Only one count was recorded for the clone carrying this T cell receptor beta chain. In Seattle, patients joined the study during active infection and were tracked longitudinally. The data were obtained in a study of blood T cell repertoires in COVID-19. The wider study: The United States, Italy and Spain were the sources of the acute and convalescent COVID-19 samples. PBMCs, B-cell-depleted T cells, or T cells were the source of the cDNA or gDNA that made up the material.

In the original analysis: Amplification from reference gene primers served as the basis for estimated nucleated cell counts. The protocol was immunoSEQ multiplex PCR, while the TCRdb copy is restricted to in-frame clones and leaves out a portion. Clonal size and the V and J genes are those of that table, whereas D and trimming came from the DNA. Among 200,000 to 250,000 clones listed, 80% to 85% were seen once. This TCR was sampled from an elderly woman with COVID-19, enrolled during active disease. Source material: peripheral blood.

The CDR3 coding sequence is TGCGCCAGCAGCCAAGGATGGGTTAATAGCGGGCAGTACTTC. Amino acids: CASSQGWVNSGQYF. The V call is TRBV4-3, the J call TRBJ2-7; a possible D gene is TRBD2 (6 bases). CDR3 length: 14 amino acids. V lost 1 base and J lost 9, with 16 bases in between. Per germline, CDR1 LGHNA and CDR2 YSLEER.